A single sample gave rise to the 8 T cell receptor beta chains below, sequenced in a study of blood T cells in healthy people across ages. It was with a sample-barcoded 5' primer and a J-beta primer mix that a second PCR of roughly 7 to 12 cycles was run. In TCRdb, the 5' RACE reads were re-called with MiXCR into one record per CDR3 protein. This table has 650,000 to 1,000,000 distinct CDR3 sequences, more than 35% appearing once. Material: blood. These receptors all come from a man older than 75 in good health.

In its sample, this clonotype was seen a few times. The rearrangement uses TRBV6-6 and TRBJ1-5, with 8 bases that match TRBD1. The CDR3 has 14 amino acids. Germline CDR1 and CDR2: MNHNY and SVGAGI (reference sequence). Trimming removed 6 bases from V and 7 bases from J; junction bases left unmatched: 8. The CDR3 DNA reads as TGTGCCAGCAGGGAGACAGGGGTGGGCCAGCCCCAGCATTTT. Amino acid sequence: CASRETGVGQPQHF.

This clonotype has ten or more counts. The chain combines TRBV6-5 with TRBJ2-7, with a tentative D call TRBD1 (6 bases). The CDR3 spans 14 residues. The V end lost 6 bases, the J end lost 2 bases, and 14 bases lay between the germline ends. Germline V lookup: CDR1 MNHEY, CDR2 SVGAGI. In DNA, the CDR3 is TGTGCCAGCAGCGTAGACAGGAAACCCTACGAGCAGTACTTC. This gives the protein CASSVDRKPYEQYF.

Details on this clonotype: One base away lies a much larger clone, so this may be a sequencing read error. This chain joins TRBV7-9 and TRBJ1-2; 7 positions match TRBD1. V trimming: 5 bases; J trimming: 2 bases; junction bases outside the gene matches: 5. The CDR3 has 14 amino acids. CDR1 is SEHNR and CDR2 is FQNEAQ in the germline V gene (reference sequence). CDR3 in amino acids: CASSPVTGNYGYTF. The CDR3 coding sequence is TGTGCCAGCAGCCCCGTGACAGGGAACTATGGCTACACCTTC.

Concerning this clonotype: A clone one base away is much larger, so this may be a read error. V usage is TRBV20-1 and J usage is TRBJ2-7; the match to TRBD2 covers 10 bases. The CDR3 is 15 residues long. The V gene's germline CDR1 is DFQATT and CDR2 SNEGSKA (reference sequence). The V segment lost 3 bases and the J segment 2 bases; nucleotides outside the gene matches: 7. As DNA, the CDR3 is TGCAGTGCTAGTTCCAGGACTAGCGGTACCTACGAGCAGTACTTC. Amino acids: CSASSRTSGTYEQYF.

This chain uses TRBV5-1 with TRBJ2-7, with TRBD2 matching over 10 bases. The CDR3 is 14 residues long. V lost 0 bases and J lost 9; bases outside the gene matches: 6. Germline values: CDR1 SGHRS, CDR2 YFSETQ. CDR3 nucleotides: TGCGCCAGCAGCTTGGATCTAGCGGGAGACGTGCAGTACTTC. Translating gives CASSLDLAGDVQYF.

V is TRBV27 and J is TRBJ2-7, with unresolved D. Trimming took off 1 base at V and 0 bases at J, with 7 bases between the two ends. The CDR3 covers 14 residues. CDR1 is MNHEY, CDR2 SMNVEV, per germline (reference sequence). CDR3 in amino acids: CASSLYPSSYEQYF. The CDR3 coding sequence is TGTGCCAGCAGTTTATATCCGAGCTCCTACGAGCAGTACTTC.

Comments on this clonotype: At one of its ends the junction is not consistent with the germline gene, which may arise from a read error. This rearrangement joins TRBV2 to TRBJ1-1; D not resolved. The CDR3 runs to 13 residues. Germline lookup yields CDR1 SNHLY and CDR2 FYNNEI. The DNA of the CDR3 is TGTGTCAGCAGTCCAGATTCAGGCACTGAAGCTTTCTTT. This translates into CVSSPDSGTEAFF.

The chain recombines TRBV15 with TRBJ2-4; TRBD1 matches at 12 bases. The CDR3 sequence is 23 residues long. Germline assignment: CDR1 LNHNV and CDR2 YYDKDF (reference sequence). V lost 0 bases and J lost 0; bases outside the gene matches: 18. The CDR3 DNA reads as TGTGCCACCAGCAGAGAGGAGATTGTCGGGACAGGGGGCTTCGGTCTAGCCAAAAACATTCAGTACTTC. It specifies CATSREEIVGTGGFGLAKNIQYF.